The TCR beta chain under discussion was sequenced for a study of early T cells in non-severe SARS-CoV-2 infection (dated by TCRdb to about 2021). Study-level background: Because TCR sequencing relied on bulk RNA taken from unsorted whole blood, pairing of alpha and beta chains was not possible. The investigation overall reported the following: VDJdb matching was skewed toward anti-spike CD8 responses and likely underestimated virus-specific expansions, missing private and CD4 specificities.

Set within a cohort of healthcare workers in London, UK, this nested case-control study involved weekly PCR testing of nasopharyngeal swabs along with blood sampling. Between 23 and 31 March 2020, the week of the UK lockdown, healthcare workers were enrolled and then followed up weekly for as long as 16 weeks. There are a few counts of this clonotype. Its antigen target is currently unknown. No much larger clonotype is one base removed from it; base qualities were not supplied. The library was obtained by 5' RACE. The instrument was a NextSeq 500. Unique molecular identifiers were attached to individual cDNA molecules in the TCR library protocol so that sequencing error and PCR bias could be corrected. TCR alpha and beta chains were both sequenced, and the abundances of alpha and beta sequences in each sample were closely correlated with each other. As for the authors' bioinformatics: Decombinator V4 was used to annotate the V gene, J gene and CDR3 of the TCR sequences. TCRs were defined as expanded if a significant change between any two time points was detected under a Poisson model with p below 0.0001. TCR abundances were normalised to the total number of TCRs sequenced in each sample and reported as counts per million. TRAV1-2 paired with TRAJ12, TRAJ20 or TRAJ33 defined MAIT TCRs, while TRAV10 paired with TRAJ18 defined iNKT TCRs. VDJdb, accessed 1 November 2021, was searched for CMV, EBV and SARS-CoV-2 annotated TCRs, excluding TCRs annotated for multiple antigens. The public reads were reanalyzed by TCRdb: fastp trimming at Q25, MiXCR alignment, in-frame beta chains only. Each record represents a unique CDR3 protein, reported with the most common genes and DNA among its rows. V and J calls and clone size were set by TCRdb, not the authors. The sample yields around 62,000 distinct CDR3 sequences; 4% to 5.5% were counted once. In total, the top ten clones hold around 5.2% of the sample.

CDR3 length: 12 amino acids, cysteine to phenylalanine. The DNA shown is the 36-base CDR3, in frame from base 1. V sheds 4 bases and J sheds 5 bases, leaving 8 bases between their ends. The germline V gene encodes CDR1 MGHDK and CDR2 SYGVNS. This sequence uses TRBV25-1 and TRBJ2-5; the D gene cannot be named for sure. Sequenced material: whole blood. The origin of this receptor is an adult who was a healthcare worker with PCR-confirmed SARS-CoV-2 infection or an uninfected control (not recorded which). The CDR3 sequence is CASSGLRETQYF. The sequenced DNA: TGTGCCAGCAGTGGATTACGGGAGACCCAGTACTTC.